These T cell receptor beta chains were read from a single sample in a study of blood T cells in healthy people across ages. TCRdb re-derived calls from the 5' RACE reads in MiXCR, one entry per CDR3 protein. There are about 2 million distinct CDR3 sequences in the sample; less than 50% occur only once, and less than 2.5% lies in the top ten. The specimen sequenced was blood. Receptors originate from a woman aged 40 to 50 in good health. Both conserved end residues are trimmed from each CDR3. Clone size is not always given. Where it is, it says once, few, many or a class for expanded clones.

CDR3,V,size,J
ASSLRRSGSSTDTQY,TRBV28,.,TRBJ2-3
ASSFSSGVTDTQY,TRBV7-9,.,TRBJ2-3
ASSLGWPPGLANTGELF,TRBV11-2,once,TRBJ2-2
ASSPVQGQGNYGYT,TRBV4-2,few,TRBJ1-2
ASSLSRDRTGTQY,TRBV5-6,.,.
ASSSGSYNSPLH,TRBV12-3/TRBV12-4,.,TRBJ1-6
ASTKGRDRPETQY,TRBV6-5,.,TRBJ2-5
PSSVAGDQETQY,TRBV9,.,TRBJ2-5
ASSQDLGTASYEQY,TRBV3-1,few,TRBJ2-7
ASREPGGGGTQY,TRBV10-2,.,TRBJ2-3
ASSLKGGKLF,TRBV12-3/TRBV12-4,.,TRBJ1-4
SVGGETQETQY,TRBV29-1,few,TRBJ2-5
ASRNKGSPGYT,TRBV28,.,TRBJ1-2
SARVGGTGINSPLH,TRBV20-1,few,TRBJ1-6
ASSQTTGVVEQY,TRBV3-1,.,.
ASSKGQGKNTQY,TRBV6-2/TRBV6-3,.,TRBJ2-3
ASSLTRVLQETQY,TRBV7-2,once,TRBJ2-5
ASSVWGYNEQF,TRBV2,few,TRBJ2-1
SAERQGASYEQY,TRBV20-1,.,TRBJ2-7
SARSDRLPAGANVLT,TRBV20-1,few,TRBJ2-6
ASSPIPGGVRGDEQF,TRBV5-1,.,TRBJ2-1
ASSLTSRGAQPQH,TRBV7-2,.,TRBJ1-5
ASRKDRRIMGSPLH,TRBV28,few,TRBJ1-6
ASIAGGPETQY,TRBV7-2,few,.
SARDSLAGLITDTQY,TRBV20-1,once,TRBJ2-3
ASSLEGTPYRTEAF,TRBV7-2,.,TRBJ1-1
ASRDPGTGGWAEAF,TRBV6-5,.,TRBJ1-1
ASNRGFSPRGSYEQY,TRBV21-1,.,TRBJ2-7
ASRFSAAEQY,TRBV12-3/TRBV12-4,.,TRBJ2-7
ASDLGQGNQPQH,TRBV12-3/TRBV12-4,.,TRBJ1-5
ASSHPDRGGNEQF,TRBV4-3,few,TRBJ2-1
ASEGQGAFLTNEKLF,TRBV6-1,.,TRBJ1-4
ASSQELAGLDAYEQY,TRBV4-3,many,TRBJ2-7
ASSPRLTPTYEQY,TRBV7-4,.,TRBJ2-7
ASSATGGAVRNERF,TRBV7-9,.,TRBJ2-1
ASSQGSNTEAF,TRBV4-3,.,TRBJ1-1
ASSDNLEHTQY,TRBV25-1,few,TRBJ2-3
ASSTGRGYNEQF,TRBV13,.,TRBJ2-1
SAGQVHQPQH,TRBV20-1,once,TRBJ1-5
ASSQDIGMEQY,TRBV3-1,.,TRBJ2-5
ASSRTGANGETQY,TRBV7-3,few,TRBJ2-5
ASSLFSGTNQPQH,TRBV6-2/TRBV6-3,.,TRBJ1-5
ASSLARRGLAGAAGDTQY,TRBV12-3/TRBV12-4,.,TRBJ2-3
ASRDTGNTIY,TRBV28,.,TRBJ1-3
ASRGSKKGYT,TRBV25-1,.,TRBJ1-2
ASSERNRGSPDTQY,TRBV9,.,TRBJ2-3
ASSTQAYNSPLH,TRBV6-5,few,TRBJ1-6
ATSRPGQDYEQY,TRBV15,few,TRBJ2-7
ASSSPPLNTEAF,TRBV28,.,TRBJ1-1
SVAGGQLPNEQF,TRBV29-1,.,TRBJ2-1
ASSLVGGESTDTQY,TRBV7-9,once,TRBJ2-3
ASSFGGVSNTEAF,TRBV7-9,.,TRBJ1-1
ASSRLAGPDTQY,TRBV7-2,.,TRBJ2-3
SAHGTGDNQPQH,TRBV20-1,few,TRBJ1-5
ASNPETGVEEQY,TRBV5-1,.,TRBJ2-5